This TCR beta chain originates from a study of cytomegalovirus exposure and HLA in healthy donors. Study-wide results and limits: Trimming of TCR beta V- and J-genes showed a link, identified in a later analysis, to a missense DCLRE1C variant. TRBV6-2, TRBV6-3 and other indistinguishable V segments were excluded. Compared with the approximately 700-donor mean, an Asian-associated ancestry cluster reportedly had fewer N-insertions, according to a later analysis. Reports credit the classifier with highly specific, highly sensitive diagnosis of cytomegalovirus status.

The PCR made use of 60 Vbeta and 13 Jbeta primers. This table comes from immunoSEQ multiplex PCR, and its TCRdb copy is limited to in-frame clones, with some not included. Of 100,000 or so clones in the sample, roughly 70% were seen once. Concerning this clone: What it binds is unknown.

This CDR3 has 13 residues. Trimming took 4 bases from V and 6 from J, leaving 10 bases between them. Germline V lookup: CDR1 SGHTA, CDR2 FQGNSA. J is TRBJ2-4 and V is TRBV7-2, with TRBD2 as a possible D gene (6 bases). This sequence originates from a middle-aged man in good health and CMV-seronegative. Sequenced: PBMCs. CDR3 protein: CASSSREANIQYF. The CDR3 DNA reads TGTGCCAGCAGCTCCAGGGAGGCAAACATTCAGTACTTC.